The clone carrying this T cell receptor (beta chain) has just a few counts. The antigen is unknown. The source of the sample is a study of T-cell memory formation after mild COVID-19. Overall study context: TCR clustering was largely donor specific.

The study's findings and limits: Prior to infection, memory already included some responding clones, suggesting cross-reactive memory joined.

TCRdb processed the 5' RACE reads anew with MiXCR; each CDR3 protein has one entry. The sample lists fewer than 450,000 distinct CDR3 sequences; roughly a quarter were seen once. The clonotype was recovered from an adult woman who had mild COVID-19 (a few samples of this study predate the infection). Cell type and time point are not known. The specimen sequenced was PBMCs or a T cell subset sorted from them (not recorded which).

In DNA, the CDR3 is TGTGCCGGGGACAGGTCAACCCTTGACTATGGCTACACCTTC. It yields the protein CAGDRSTLDYGYTF. The chain is built from TRBV24-1 and TRBJ1-2; 8 bases map to TRBD1. Germline V gives CDR1 KGHDR, CDR2 SFDVKD. Unmatched junction bases numbered 11, after V lost 12 bases and J lost 3 bases. This CDR3 is built from 14 residues.